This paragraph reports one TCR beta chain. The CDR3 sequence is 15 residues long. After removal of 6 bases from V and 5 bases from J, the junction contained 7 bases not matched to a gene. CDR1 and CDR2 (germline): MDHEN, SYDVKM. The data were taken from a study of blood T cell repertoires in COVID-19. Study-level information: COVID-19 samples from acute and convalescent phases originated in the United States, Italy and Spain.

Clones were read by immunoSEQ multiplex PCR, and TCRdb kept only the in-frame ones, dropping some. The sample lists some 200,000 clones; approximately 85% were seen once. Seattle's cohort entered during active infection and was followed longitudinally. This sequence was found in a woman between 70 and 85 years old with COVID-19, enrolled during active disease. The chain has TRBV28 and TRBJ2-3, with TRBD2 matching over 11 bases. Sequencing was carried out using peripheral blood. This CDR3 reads CASRLTSGIGDTQYF. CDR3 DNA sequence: TGTGCCAGCAGACTGACTAGCGGGATAGGAGATACGCAGTATTTT.